The entry below describes one T cell receptor (delta chain). The antigen is unknown. Extracted RNA was reverse transcribed into cDNA. CDR3 amplicons came from multiplex PCR with pooled V-gene forward and constant-region reverse primers. TCRdb reprocessed the multiplex PCR reads using CATT. The sample holds about 55,000 delta-chain clones, 15% to 20% seen once. These data belong to a study of Vδ1+ human thymocytes. Points from the study as a whole: Despite high sort purity, about a fifth of thymic T cell receptor delta sequences were Vdelta2. Highly polyclonal TRG and TRD repertoires with Gaussian CDR3 length distributions appeared in thymus.

Vdelta1+ thymocyte sorts reached between about 98% and 99.6% purity. Trimming pared 3 bases from V and 7 bases from J, leaving 30 bases between. This CDR3 comprises 19 residues. In germline, CDR1 is TSWWSYY, CDR2 QGS. V and J are TRDV1 and TRDJ1; either TRDD2 or TRDD3 may supply D (9 bases each). The clonotype was recovered from a boy under three years old who had congenital heart surgery. The sequencing input was Vdelta1+ gamma-delta thymocytes from the thymus. Subset given: FACS-sorted CD3+ TCRalphabeta- TCRVdelta1+ TCRVdelta2- thymocytes. CDR3 DNA sequence: TGTGCTCTTGGGGACCTGTCCCCTTCCTACCAACTGGGGGACGCTAAACTCATCTTT. This translates into CALGDLSPSYQLGDAKLIF.